The 10 T cell receptor beta chains below all came from one sample that was sequenced in a study of blood T cell repertoires in COVID-19 (dated by TCRdb to about 2020). The library was made by the immunoSEQ multiplex PCR assay. The table was pulled from immuneACCESS by TCRdb, which kept in-frame rearrangements only. Such tables lose some clones; where checked, under half of the loss comes from unresolved V genes, and the rest has no known cause. The sample contains about 180,000 clones, 80% to 90% of them found a single time. The top ten clonotypes cover under 2% of the sample. Sample: peripheral blood. The receptors stem from a man aged 18 to 35 who had recovered from COVID-19.

V gene TRBV18 combines with J gene TRBJ1-1; no definite D call. This CDR3 spans 15 amino acids. Germline V CDR1 and CDR2: KGHSH, LQKENI. The V end was cut by 4 bases, the J end by 7 bases, with 19 bases between. Here the CDR3 DNA reads TGTGCCAGCTCACTTGTCCGGGCAAGGGAGAATGAAGCTTTCTTT. The encoded protein is CASSLVRARENEAFF. Filled out from reference TRBV18 and TRBJ1-1, the complete variable domain reads NAGVMQNPRHLVRRRGQEARLRCSPMKGHSHVYWYRQLPEEGLKFMVYLQKENIIDESGMPKERFSAEFPKEGPSILRIQQVVRGDSAAYFCASSLVRARENEAFFGQGTRLTVV.

This chain uses TRBV5-1 with TRBJ2-2; D may be TRBD2 (5 bases). V lost 4 bases to trimming and J lost 0 bases, with 10 bases between them. The V gene's germline CDR1 is SGHRS and CDR2 YFSETQ. The CDR3 runs to 15 residues. The CDR3 DNA reads TGCGCCAGCAGCAGGGAGATTTCGAACACCGGGGAGCTGTTTTTT. Protein: CASSREISNTGELFF.

The rearrangement joins TRBV7-2 to TRBJ1-1, with TRBD1 matching over 8 bases. V was clipped by 4 bases and J by 8 bases; unmatched bases: 9. The CDR3 runs 14 residues. Germline-derived CDR1 and CDR2 are SGHTA and FQGNSA. This chain's CDR3 is CASSSSGTGLEAFF. The CDR3, as DNA: TGTGCCAGCAGCTCCTCCGGGACAGGATTAGAAGCTTTCTTT.

A note on this clone: Other DNA variants within this sample encode the same CDR3. This chain links TRBV25-1 with TRBJ2-1, with 11 positions matching TRBD2. The trim removed 1 base at V and 7 bases at J, leaving 6 bases unmatched. This CDR3 contains 16 residues. CDR1 and CDR2 from the germline V gene are MGHDK and SYGVNS. The chain's CDR3 is CASSEWGTSGINEQFF. Written as DNA, the CDR3 is TGTGCCAGCAGTGAATGGGGGACTAGCGGAATTAATGAGCAGTTCTTC.

The chain combines TRBV5-4 with TRBJ2-7, with D hard to call. The CDR3 length is 13 residues. Trimming stripped 0 bases from V and 9 bases from J, with 13 bases between. CDR1 SGHNT and CDR2 YYREEE come from the germline V gene (reference sequence). The CDR3 reads CASSLDNIIGQYF. The CDR3, as DNA: TGTGCCAGCAGCTTGGACAATATCATTGGGCAGTACTTC.

The rearrangement joins TRBV2 to TRBJ2-5; 8 positions match TRBD2. This CDR3 has 15 residues. The V gene's germline CDR1 is SNHLY and CDR2 FYNNEI. V lost 4 bases to trimming and J lost 5 bases; unmatched junction nucleotides: 9. CDR3 nucleotides: TGTGCCAGCAGTGTTAGCGGGACTCACGGGGAGACCCAGTACTTC. Its protein is CASSVSGTHGETQYF.

This clone was seen once. CDR3 bases: TGTGCCAGCAGCCAAACTAGCGGGGAGTCCGGGGAGCTGTTTTTT. Residues: CASSQTSGESGELFF. This rearrangement joins TRBV4-2 to TRBJ2-2, with 10 nucleotides matching TRBD2. The germline gives CDR1 LGHNA, CDR2 YNFKEQ. The CDR3 runs 15 residues. V shed 2 bases, J shed 6 bases, and the junction held 3 bases outside the gene matches.

This sequence joins TRBV19 and TRBJ2-2; no firm D call. Germline V gene sequence: CDR1 LNHDA, CDR2 SQIVND (reference sequence). Trimming stripped 2 bases from V and 4 bases from J, with 8 bases between. CDR3 length: 14 amino acids. CDR3 loop: CASSIWSSTGELFF. The CDR3 nucleotides are TGTGCCAGTAGTATATGGTCCAGCACCGGGGAGCTGTTTTTT. Filled out from reference TRBV19 and TRBJ2-2, the complete variable domain reads DGGITQSPKYLFRKEGQNVTLSCEQNLNHDAMYWYRQDPGQGLRLIYYSQIVNDFQKGDIAEGYSVSREKKESFPLTVTSAQKNPTAFYLCASSIWSSTGELFFGEGSRLTVL.

The rearrangement links TRBV7-8 to TRBJ2-7; 8 bases match TRBD2. Trimming cost V 3 bases and J 1 base; bases outside gene matches: 5. The CDR3 consists of 15 residues. CDR1 is SGHVS and CDR2 is FQNEAQ in the germline V gene. The CDR3 loop is CASSFKRGGSYEQYF. For the CDR3, the DNA is TGTGCCAGCAGCTTCAAACGGGGGGGTTCCTACGAGCAGTACTTC.

The V gene is TRBV6-5, the J gene TRBJ2-7; tentatively, D is TRBD2 (5 bases). The V gene's germline CDR1 is MNHEY and CDR2 SVGAGI. This CDR3 region has 15 residues. The V and J ends lost 5 bases and 3 bases respectively, with 17 bases between them. The CDR3 region is CASSKVGRRVYEQYF. Written as DNA, the CDR3 is TGTGCCAGCAGTAAGGTGGGGAGAAGGGTCTACGAGCAGTACTTC.